This T cell receptor (beta chain) appears in the sequencing data of a study of T cell repertoires in cytomegalovirus infection. Study-level background: Public TCR beta signature analysis indicated the presence of both CMV infection and matching HLA type. Overall study findings and caveats: CMV-specific TCR beta clonotypes restricted by HLA-C dominated the ex vivo response. Public TCR beta family frequency separated CMV-and-HLA carriers, including in an independent cohort.

Germline CDR1 reads SGHTA; CDR2 reads FQGNSA. Trimming removed 5 bases from V and 7 bases from J; junction bases left unmatched: 14. The CDR3 is made up of 16 amino acids. TCRdb reanalysed the reads using MiXCR and keeps one entry per CDR3 protein. The sample includes around 200,000 distinct CDR3 sequences, about a sixth of them seen just once. This clonotype was counted between two and nine times. Its target is not known. The source of this sequence is a human donor in good health (CMV status not recorded). Some clones in this sample may be carry-over from other donors' samples. Sequencing input: CD8+ T cells from PBMCs. V and J are TRBV7-2 and TRBJ2-5; 9 bases agree with TRBD1. CDR3 in amino acids: CASSTHRTGVKGTQYF. CDR3 DNA: TGTGCCAGCAGCACTCATAGGACAGGGGTCAAAGGGACCCAGTACTTC. Full variable domain (outside the CDR3, taken from reference TRBV7-2 and TRBJ2-5): GAGVSQSPSNKVTEKGKDVELRCDPISGHTALYWYRQSLGQGLEFLIYFQGNSAPDKSGLPSDRFSAERTGGSVSTLTIQRTQQEDSAVYLCASSTHRTGVKGTQYFGPGTRLLVL.